Below, 27 T cell receptor beta chains from the same sample are listed, as sequenced in a study of CD4 T cells in relation to SARS-CoV-2 and coronaviruses. Antigens of these TCRs are unknown. Here immunoSEQ multiplex PCR was the method, and the copy in TCRdb shows in-frame clones only, minus some. The sample lists about 16,000 clones; around 77% were seen once. CD4+ T cells from unexposed donors were obtained before the COVID-19 pandemic (2011-2018). The cells were cultured for around ten days before CD4+ T cells were isolated. The sequencing sample was made of CD4+ T cells from PBMCs, cultured in vitro. The source is a human donor in good health.

This chain uses TRBV6-2 or TRBV6-3 with TRBJ1-6; a weak D match, TRBD1 (5 bases). Trimming left V 5 bases short and J 4 bases short, with 12 bases between. Germline V gene data show CDR1 as MNHEY and CDR2 as SVGEGT. CDR3 length: 15 amino acids. The CDR3 DNA is TGTGCCAGCAGTGACCACAGGATTTATAATTCACCCCTCCACTTT. As protein: CASSDHRIYNSPLHF.

This clone has just one count. The V call is TRBV7-8, the J call TRBJ1-1; D possibly corresponds to TRBD1 (6 bases). V gave up 4 bases and J gave up 4 bases, with 16 bases separating them. From germline, CDR1 is SGHVS and CDR2 FQNEAQ. The CDR3 is 15 amino acids. This chain's CDR3 is CASSSITGHVTEAFF. DNA of the CDR3: TGTGCCAGCAGCTCTATCACAGGGCACGTCACTGAAGCTTTCTTT.

The chain has TRBV5-1 and TRBJ2-2, with TRBD2 matching over 7 bases. This CDR3 has 15 amino acids. With 0 bases clipped from V and 4 bases from J, the junction kept 3 bases outside the gene matches. Germline lookup yields CDR1 SGHRS and CDR2 YFSETQ. CDR3 in amino acids: CASSLAGGITGELFF. CDR3 nucleotides: TGCGCCAGCAGCTTGGCGGGAGGAATCACCGGGGAGCTGTTTTTT.

The chain carries TRBV5-1 and TRBJ2-1; D might be TRBD2 (6 bases). The CDR3 length is 15 residues. CDR1 and CDR2 (germline): SGHRS, YFSETQ. V was shortened by 5 bases and J by 9 bases, with 21 bases between the two germline ends. The CDR3 here is CASREWASAVREQFF. CDR3 nucleotide sequence: TGCGCCAGCAGAGAGTGGGCTAGCGCCGTACGTGAGCAGTTCTTC.

The J gene is TRBJ2-1, the V gene TRBV4-1; 14 bases fit TRBD2. V lost 4 bases to trimming and J lost 6 bases; unmatched junction nucleotides: 5. The CDR3 has 16 amino acids. CDR1 MGHRA and CDR2 YSYEKL come from the germline V gene. CDR3 in amino acids: CASSPGLAGVANEQFF. The CDR3 DNA reads as TGCGCCAGCAGCCCGGGACTAGCGGGAGTGGCCAATGAGCAGTTCTTC.

The V gene is TRBV5-1, the J gene TRBJ2-5, with 12 bases lining up with TRBD2. This CDR3 comprises 16 residues. After removal of 3 bases from V and 5 bases from J, the junction contained 8 bases not matched to a gene. Per the germline V gene, CDR1 is SGHRS and CDR2 is YFSETQ. The chain's CDR3 is CASSSRLAGDGETQYF. The DNA of the CDR3 is TGCGCCAGCAGCTCGCGACTAGCGGGAGATGGGGAGACCCAGTACTTC.

V usage is TRBV18 and J usage is TRBJ2-7; perhaps TRBD2 as D (6 bases). Germline CDR1 and CDR2: KGHSH and LQKENI. CDR3 length: 15 amino acids. V lost 3 bases and J lost 1, with 13 bases in between. The CDR3, as DNA: TGTGCCAGCTCACCCCGGGAGTGGCAGTCCTACGAGCAGTACTTC. Protein sequence: CASSPREWQSYEQYF.

The rearrangement links TRBV19 to TRBJ2-3; 15 bases map to TRBD2. V was pared by 3 bases and J by 6 bases, with 7 bases of the junction left unmatched. The CDR3 runs 17 residues. Germline V gene sequence: CDR1 LNHDA, CDR2 SQIVND (reference sequence). CDR3 sequence: CASSIRTSGRAADTQYF. The CDR3 DNA sequence: TGTGCCAGTAGTATCAGGACTAGCGGGAGGGCCGCGGATACGCAGTATTTT.

The CDR3 loop reads CASSLADPAGELFF. DNA for the CDR3: TGCGCCAGCAGCTTGGCGGACCCCGCCGGGGAACTGTTTTTT. The V and J genes are TRBV5-1 and TRBJ1-4; D unclear. CDR1 is SGHRS, CDR2 YFSETQ, per germline. V lost 0 bases to trimming and J lost 12 bases, with 15 bases between them. This CDR3 is built from 14 residues.

The chain is built from TRBV28 and TRBJ2-1; weak D call: TRBD2 (6 bases). Trimming removed 2 bases from V and 4 bases from J, with 15 bases in between. Looked up from germline, CDR1 is MDHEN and CDR2 is SYDVKM. The CDR3 spans 16 residues. This CDR3 reads CASSLPAFGGYNEQFF. For the CDR3, the DNA is TGTGCCAGCAGTTTACCGGCGTTCGGGGGATACAATGAGCAGTTCTTC.

The chain joins TRBV4-1 to TRBJ2-7; 8 positions agree with TRBD2. Looked up from germline, CDR1 is MGHRA and CDR2 is YSYEKL. The CDR3 has 15 residues. V dropped 4 bases and J dropped 2; count of bases not matched to a gene: 7. CDR3 DNA: TGCGCCAGCAGCCCCGGGGGCGGGAGGACCTACGAGCAGTACTTC. Its translation is CASSPGGGRTYEQYF.

This chain links TRBV5-4 with TRBJ2-7; D remains ambiguous. Germline V lookup: CDR1 SGHNT, CDR2 YYREEE (reference sequence). The CDR3 is 16 amino acids. Trimming took off 0 bases at V and 6 bases at J, with 19 bases between the two ends. In nucleotides, the CDR3 is TGTGCCAGCAGCTTGGGGCAGCACTCTAGGGTGAGCGAGCAGTACTTC. Its protein product is CASSLGQHSRVSEQYF.

The chain's CDR3 is CASSLPEQETQYF. CDR3 DNA: TGTGCCAGCAGCTTGCCTGAACAAGAGACCCAGTACTTC. The chain couples TRBV7-2 to TRBJ2-5; no definite D call. Germline V lookup: CDR1 SGHTA, CDR2 FQGNSA. The CDR3 length is 13 residues. Trimming pared 3 bases from V and 2 bases from J, leaving 7 bases between.

This chain connects TRBV19 to TRBJ1-2; 11 nucleotides match TRBD1. Germline V gene lookup returns CDR1 LNHDA and CDR2 SQIVND (reference sequence). CDR3 size: 14 residues. The ends lost 10 bases at V and 4 bases at J; junction bases unmatched: 8. The CDR3 spells CATTLGTGGYGYTF. DNA of the CDR3: TGTGCCACAACCCTGGGGACAGGGGGCTATGGCTACACCTTC.

The DNA for the CDR3 is TGTGCCAGCAGCTTATCGGCGGCGGGAGGGCCCATGGATGAGCAGTTCTTC. Translated, it gives CASSLSAAGGPMDEQFF. J is TRBJ2-1 and V is TRBV7-6; 9 bases agree with TRBD2. With 2 bases clipped from V and 8 bases from J, the junction kept 13 bases outside the gene matches. The germline CDR1 and CDR2 sequences are SGHVS and FNYEAQ. The CDR3 covers 17 residues.

J is TRBJ2-6 and V is TRBV24-1; 7 nucleotides align to TRBD1. Germline V lookup: CDR1 KGHDR, CDR2 SFDVKD. The CDR3 runs 15 residues. V lost 4 bases to trimming and J lost 2 bases; unmatched junction nucleotides: 1. The CDR3 nucleotides read TGTGCCACCAGTGACCAGGGGGCTGGGGCCAACGTCCTGACTTTC. It is translated as CATSDQGAGANVLTF.

The chain uses TRBV19 and TRBJ1-1; no clear D gene. This CDR3 contains 14 residues. V dropped 3 bases and J dropped 0 bases, with 8 bases sitting between them. In germline, CDR1 is LNHDA, CDR2 SQIVND (reference sequence). The CDR3, as DNA: TGTGCCAGTAGTATCCAGAGAATGAACACTGAAGCTTTCTTT. It codes for CASSIQRMNTEAFF.

About this clone: Germline and junction disagree at one end, which may indicate a read error. This chain links TRBV6-1 with TRBJ2-7; D is ambiguous. The CDR3 is 14 residues long. The germline V gene has CDR1 MNHNS and CDR2 SASEGT. CDR3 DNA sequence: TGTGCCAGCAGGGAAGCTCGGATCGGGCACGAGCAGTACTTC. It specifies CASREARIGHEQYF.

This rearrangement joins TRBV14 to TRBJ1-5, with D maybe TRBD1 (6 bases). This CDR3 is built from 17 residues. V lost 1 base and J lost 3, with 16 bases in between. The germline V gene has CDR1 SGHDN and CDR2 FVKESK. DNA for the CDR3: TGTGCCAGCAGCCAAGGCCTCTTGGGGGGCCCCAATCAGCCCCAGCATTTT. Translating gives CASSQGLLGGPNQPQHF.

The count of this clone is one. The rearrangement uses TRBV6-1 and TRBJ1-2; no definite D call. Trimming removed 0 bases from V and 6 bases from J, with 17 bases in between. This CDR3 comprises 16 residues. The germline CDR1 and CDR2 sequences are MNHNS and SASEGT. CDR3 amino acids: CASSEAIRYRADGYTF. In DNA, the CDR3 is TGTGCCAGCAGTGAAGCGATCCGATATAGGGCGGATGGCTACACCTTC.

V is TRBV27 and J is TRBJ2-5, with a tentative D call TRBD1 (5 bases). V lost 0 bases to trimming and J lost 5 bases, with 10 bases between them. The V gene's germline CDR1 is MNHEY and CDR2 SMNVEV (reference sequence). The length of the CDR3 is 14 residues. The CDR3 DNA reads TGTGCCAGCAGTTTATCAGGGGAAAGGGAGACCCAGTACTTC. Translation gives CASSLSGERETQYF.

The chain employs TRBV7-3 and TRBJ2-3, with TRBD1 identical over 7 bases. Per the germline V gene, CDR1 is SGHTA and CDR2 is FQGTGA. Losses at the gene ends were 2 bases for V and 0 bases for J; bases not matched to a gene: 5. CDR3 size: 16 residues. The CDR3 loop is CASSLQGGLSTDTQYF. As DNA, the CDR3 is TGTGCCAGCAGCTTACAAGGGGGCCTAAGCACAGATACGCAGTATTTT.

The rearrangement links TRBV19 to TRBJ2-2; no clear D. Trimming shortened V by 5 bases and J by 4 bases, and 11 bases separated the two germline ends. Per germline, CDR1 LNHDA and CDR2 SQIVND (reference sequence). The CDR3 consists of 14 residues. CDR3 nucleotides: TGTGCCAGTAGTTCACGGGCGGCCACCGGGGAGCTGTTTTTT. This codes for CASSSRAATGELFF.

This clone was seen a single time. The chain links TRBV19 to TRBJ2-3, with D possibly matching TRBD2 (5 bases). V dropped 6 bases and J dropped 5 bases, with 12 bases sitting between them. The CDR3 has 13 residues. The germline gives CDR1 LNHDA, CDR2 SQIVND (reference sequence). As DNA, the CDR3 is TGTGCCAGTAGCACCATAGAGGGAGATACGCAGTATTTT. Protein sequence: CASSTIEGDTQYF.

V and J are TRBV21-1 and TRBJ2-5. TRBV21-1 is reported as a pseudogene. This CDR3 is 16 amino acids long. The CDR3 DNA follows: TGTGCCAGCAGCAATAGCACAGTTCGGATTCAAGAGACCCAGTACTTC. Translation: CASSNSTVRIQETQYF.

The CDR3 DNA follows: TGTGCCAGTAGTAATGGTTTGCCTAGCGGGATCAACAATGAGCAGTTCTTC. Protein: CASSNGLPSGINNEQFF. V is TRBV19 and J is TRBJ2-1; 9 positions match TRBD2. The V gene end was trimmed by 4 bases and the J gene end by 5 bases; junction bases not matched to a gene: 12. Germline CDR1 and CDR2: LNHDA and SQIVND (reference sequence). There are 17 residues in the CDR3.

This clone has a single count. This rearrangement joins TRBV7-2 to TRBJ2-7, with no clear D. V was cut by 3 bases and J by 1 base, with 13 bases left in between. Germline V lookup: CDR1 SGHTA, CDR2 FQGNSA. The CDR3 extends over 15 amino acids. The CDR3 DNA reads as TGTGCCAGCAGCTTTTCCCCAGGTTCATCCTACGAGCAGTACTTC. Translated: CASSFSPGSSYEQYF.